This TCR beta chain was recorded in a study of cytomegalovirus exposure and HLA in healthy donors. The study's findings and limits: As confirmed in vitro, a few CMV-associated chains were specific for CMV antigens. HLA alleles were associated with some 16,000 TCR beta sequences in a later analysis at 0.05 false discovery rate. Accurate HLA-A and HLA-B prediction from TCR beta sequences was reported for most subjects. Sequence variants that were highly shared formed a cluster that was likely a sequencing artifact.

The CDR3 sequence is 14 residues long. Trimming took 8 bases from V and 0 from J, leaving 11 bases between them. Germline assignment: CDR1 MNHEY and CDR2 SVGAGI. In this sample, this clone turned up a few times. The antigen is unknown. The PCR used 60 Vbeta and 13 Jbeta primers. TCRdb keeps only in-frame clones here, not all; method: immunoSEQ multiplex PCR. The repertoire consists of under 200,000 clones, with roughly 13% occurring once and the leading ten covering about 7.8%. The receptor's source is a man aged 50-59 years in good health and CMV-seropositive. The J gene is TRBJ2-1, the V gene TRBV6-5, with D unresolved. The specimen sequenced was PBMCs. The CDR3 region is CASGGRSSYNEQFF. The CDR3 DNA sequence: TGTGCCAGCGGCGGTCGTAGCTCCTACAATGAGCAGTTCTTC.